This T cell receptor beta chain originates from a study of T-cell reconstitution after alpha-beta-depleted transplantation in children. Findings of the study overall: Newly generated T cells supplied most T-cell counts and diversity one year post-transplant. Where alpha-beta T cells came from about two months after transplant was reportedly several hundred expanded graft clones. Some patients' high day-60 TCRbeta diversity was traced to surviving recipient T cells and thymic progenitors.

The germline V gene has CDR1 SNHLY and CDR2 FYNNEI. V was trimmed by 6 bases and J by 9 bases, leaving 6 bases between them. The CDR3 loop spans 11 amino acids. A remark on this clonotype: Its antigen remains unknown.

The authors prepared the TCRbeta library with unique molecular identifiers. TCRdb fed the PCR reads into MiXCR, producing one record per CDR3 protein. This table has about 210,000 distinct CDR3 sequences, roughly 18% appearing once. The rearrangement uses TRBV2 and TRBJ2-6; no definite D call. This TCR was recovered from a male patient aged 2-9 years who had a stem cell transplant for acute lymphoblastic leukemia, so the T cells may come from the graft donor. The sample consisted of PBMCs, mostly from graft donor cells, taken 360 days after TCRalphabeta/CD19-depleted stem cell transplant. The CDR3 nucleotides are TGTGCCAGCAGCCCCTACAACGTCCTGACTTTC. Translated: CASSPYNVLTF.